This T cell receptor (beta chain) stems from a study of T cell repertoires in cytomegalovirus infection. Regarding the study as a whole: Within the response measured ex vivo, HLA-C-restricted CMV-specific TCR beta clonotypes were dominant.

TCRdb processed the reads anew with MiXCR; each CDR3 protein has one entry. The data contain 700,000 to 950,000 distinct CDR3 sequences, 32% of them seen just once; the ten biggest clones take up about an eighth. The V gene lost 5 bases and the J gene lost 5 bases, with 15 bases spanning the gap. CDR3 length: 14 amino acids. Germline CDR1 is MNHEY and CDR2 is SMNVEV (reference sequence). This clonotype showed up just a few times. Its cognate antigen is unknown. The chain employs TRBV27 and TRBJ1-2, with a weak D call TRBD1 (5 bases). This specimen was cultured CD8+ T cells from PBMCs, taken from culture after CMV antigen stimulation. The sequence derives from a human donor in good health (CMV status not recorded). Some clones in this sample may be carry-over from other donors' samples. CDR3 loop: CASSEIAGGYGYTF. Written as DNA, the CDR3 is TGTGCCAGCAGTGAAATTGCCGGGGGATATGGCTACACCTTC.